One sample yielded the 17 T cell receptor beta chains listed below, sequenced in a study of blood T cell repertoires in COVID-19. Assay: immunoSEQ multiplex PCR; the TCRdb copy retains only in-frame clones and omits some. The repertoire holds over 250,000 clones, with 85% as singletons. The specimen sequenced was peripheral blood. The receptors were sampled from a human donor in a cohort sampled during active COVID-19.

The chain is built from TRBV19 and TRBJ2-1; possibly TRBD2 for D (5 bases). Trimming shortened V by 6 bases and J by 0 bases, and 9 bases separated the two germline ends. Germline V gene data show CDR1 as LNHDA and CDR2 as SQIVND (reference sequence). The CDR3 sequence is 14 residues long. Here the CDR3 reads CASRGGYSYNEQFF. The CDR3 coding sequence is TGTGCCAGTAGGGGCGGGTACTCCTACAATGAGCAGTTCTTC.

The chain links TRBV27 to TRBJ2-7, with a possible D match to TRBD1 (5 bases). The CDR3 is 16 amino acids. Trimming stripped 2 bases from V and 2 bases from J, with 16 bases between. Germline-derived CDR1 and CDR2 are MNHEY and SMNVEV (reference sequence). The CDR3 sequence is CASSLIGQANPYEQYF. Here the CDR3 DNA reads TGTGCCAGCAGTTTAATTGGACAAGCAAATCCCTACGAGCAGTACTTC.

V gene TRBV5-1 combines with J gene TRBJ2-1, with 9 positions matching TRBD2. Trimming at V came to 0 bases and at J to 7 bases, leaving 8 bases not matched to a gene. The CDR3 has 16 residues. Germline values: CDR1 SGHRS, CDR2 YFSETQ. The CDR3 loop is CASSLEGTSNRNEQFF. CDR3 bases: TGCGCCAGCAGCTTGGAAGGGACTAGCAATAGGAATGAGCAGTTCTTC.

The count of this clone is one. DNA for the CDR3: TGTGCCAGCAGCCAACCTGGGACAGAGCGTGTCACCCTCCACTTT. Its translation: CASSQPGTERVTLHF. The gene calls are TRBV4-2 and TRBJ1-6, with 7 bases identical to TRBD1. The germline gives CDR1 LGHNA, CDR2 YNFKEQ. The V gene end was trimmed by 2 bases and the J gene end by 14 bases; junction bases not matched to a gene: 12. The CDR3 has 15 amino acids.

This chain connects TRBV19 to TRBJ2-1; TRBD1 matches 10 bases. Germline CDR1 reads LNHDA; CDR2 reads SQIVND (reference sequence). V was pared by 10 bases and J by 8 bases, with 8 bases of the junction left unmatched. CDR3 length: 13 amino acids. CDR3 nucleotides: TGTGCCACGCGGGACAGGGGATTGTATGAGCAGTTCTTC. Translation: CATRDRGLYEQFF.

CDR3: CASSRFGQSPSANTDTQYF. For the CDR3, the DNA is TGTGCCAGCAGTCGATTCGGACAGTCCCCTTCAGCAAACACAGATACGCAGTATTTT. V is TRBV5-6 and J is TRBJ2-3; possible D gene TRBD1, 6 bases. V was pared by 5 bases and J by 2 bases, with 27 bases between. This CDR3 is built from 19 residues. Germline V lookup: CDR1 SGHDT, CDR2 YYEEEE.

The chain has TRBV7-9 and TRBJ1-1; D unclear. Between the trimmed V and J ends, which lost 5 bases and 3 bases, there was a span of 10 bases. This CDR3 has 13 amino acids. Germline-derived CDR1 and CDR2 are SEHNR and FQNEAQ (reference sequence). CDR3 bases: TGTGCCAGCAGCCTTCAGGTTCACACTGAAGCTTTCTTT. Protein: CASSLQVHTEAFF.

V and J are TRBV29-1 and TRBJ2-7; tentatively, D is TRBD2 (6 bases). The V end lost 4 bases, the J end lost 2 bases, and 18 bases lay between the germline ends. Germline CDR1 is SQVTM and CDR2 is ANQGSEA. This CDR3 has 15 amino acids. This chain's CDR3 is CSVALRGGGPYEQYF. DNA for the CDR3: TGCAGCGTTGCCCTTCGGGGAGGCGGGCCCTACGAGCAGTACTTC.

The CDR3 nucleotides are TGTGCCAGCAGCGTACGGGGAGCTGAAGCTTTCTTT. Translating gives CASSVRGAEAFF. The V and J genes are TRBV9 and TRBJ1-1; D ambiguous. The germline V and J ends were trimmed by 1 base and 6 bases, with 7 bases remaining between them. The CDR3 extends over 12 amino acids. Germline CDR1 reads SGDLS; CDR2 reads YYNGEE.

This chain joins TRBV7-9 and TRBJ2-2, with a tentative D call TRBD1 (5 bases). CDR1 SEHNR and CDR2 FQNEAQ come from the germline V gene (reference sequence). This CDR3 contains 13 residues. Deletions cut 4 bases from V and 7 bases from J, with 10 bases between. The CDR3 region is CASSSRVHGELFF. DNA for the CDR3: TGTGCCAGCAGCTCCAGGGTTCACGGGGAGCTGTTTTTT.

V is TRBV7-8 and J is TRBJ1-4; 7 bases align to TRBD1. The CDR3 has 16 amino acids. Losses at the gene ends were 3 bases for V and 4 bases for J; bases not matched to a gene: 8. The germline V gene has CDR1 SGHVS and CDR2 FQNEAQ. DNA of the CDR3: TGTGCCAGCAGCTTGGGACAGCTTCGGGGTAATGAAAAACTGTTTTTT. Translating gives CASSLGQLRGNEKLFF.

This sequence joins TRBV3-1 (or the pseudogene TRBV3-2) and TRBJ2-3; TRBD2 aligns across 12 bases. CDR3 size: 15 residues. Germline CDR1 and CDR2: LGHDT and YNNKEL (reference sequence). The ends lost 8 bases at V and 0 bases at J; junction bases unmatched: 3. The CDR3 bases are TGTGCCAGCGAGGGGACTAGCGGGAGCACAGATACGCAGTATTTT. This translates into CASEGTSGSTDTQYF.

The chain has TRBV4-1 and TRBJ2-1; D unresolved. Trimming removed 1 base at V and 5 bases at J, with 9 bases between. Per germline, CDR1 MGHRA and CDR2 YSYEKL. The CDR3 spans 14 residues. CDR3 protein: CASSQGPANNEQFF. In DNA, the CDR3 is TGCGCCAGCAGCCAAGGTCCAGCGAACAATGAGCAGTTCTTC.

The V call is TRBV27, the J call TRBJ1-1, with 12 bases lining up with TRBD1. V lost 10 bases and J lost 6; bases outside the gene matches: 9. The CDR3 sequence is 14 residues long. The V gene's germline CDR1 is MNHEY and CDR2 SMNVEV (reference sequence). DNA of the CDR3: TGTGCCACCGGGACAGGGGGCAGGAAATCTGAAGCTTTCTTT. Translation: CATGTGGRKSEAFF.

This sequence joins TRBV5-4 and TRBJ2-1; 13 bases map to TRBD2. V lost 2 bases and J lost 7; bases outside the gene matches: 3. Germline loops: CDR1 SGHNT, CDR2 YYREEE (reference sequence). There are 15 residues in the CDR3. DNA for the CDR3: TGTGCCAGCAGCTTAAAACTAGCGGGGGGGAATGAGCAGTTCTTC. Encoded protein: CASSLKLAGGNEQFF.

The CDR3 nucleotides are TGTGCCAGCAGCCAATACGCTAGCGGGGACTCCGGCGAGCAGTACTTC. Encoded protein: CASSQYASGDSGEQYF. This chain links TRBV16 with TRBJ2-7, with TRBD2 matching over 9 bases. Germline V gives CDR1 KGHSY, CDR2 FQNENV. V dropped 1 base and J dropped 6; count of bases not matched to a gene: 10. There are 16 residues in the CDR3.

A word on this clone: At the DNA level, this CDR3 is encoded by other sequences in the same sample as well. The chain employs TRBV19 and TRBJ1-5, with 7 nucleotides matching TRBD1. The V segment lost 3 bases and the J segment 7 bases; nucleotides outside the gene matches: 6. Germline CDR1 LNHDA, CDR2 SQIVND (reference sequence). The CDR3 extends over 14 amino acids. The CDR3 is CASSIPQGRQPQHF. In nucleotides, the CDR3 is TGTGCCAGTAGTATTCCACAGGGGCGACAGCCCCAGCATTTT.